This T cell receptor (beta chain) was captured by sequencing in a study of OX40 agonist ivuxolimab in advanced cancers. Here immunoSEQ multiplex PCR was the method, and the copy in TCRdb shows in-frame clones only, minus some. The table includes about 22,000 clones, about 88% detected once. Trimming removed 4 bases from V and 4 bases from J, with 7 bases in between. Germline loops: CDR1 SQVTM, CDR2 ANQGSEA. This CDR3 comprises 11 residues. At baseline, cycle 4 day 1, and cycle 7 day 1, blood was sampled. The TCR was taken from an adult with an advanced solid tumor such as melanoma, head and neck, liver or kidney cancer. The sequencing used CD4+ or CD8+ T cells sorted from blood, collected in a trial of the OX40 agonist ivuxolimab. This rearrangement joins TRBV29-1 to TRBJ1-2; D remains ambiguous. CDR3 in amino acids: CSVVVAYGYTF. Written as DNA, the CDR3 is TGCAGCGTTGTAGTGGCCTATGGCTACACCTTC.